These 11 T cell receptor beta chains share one sample of origin, sequenced in a study of T cell responses to AZD1222 COVID-19 vaccine. Using immunoSEQ multiplex PCR, the repertoire was profiled, and TCRdb retains in-frame clones only, with some absent. Of 95,000 to 150,000 clones listed, around 87% are singletons. The sequencing used peripheral blood, collected on day 0 of AZD1222 vaccination. Receptors were obtained from an adult in good health.

The chain employs TRBV10-2 and TRBJ2-7, with TRBD1 as a possible D gene (5 bases). Between the trimmed V and J ends, which lost 6 bases and 0 bases, there was a span of 15 bases. This CDR3 has 15 amino acids. CDR1 is WSHSY and CDR2 is SAAADI in the germline V gene. This CDR3 reads CASRLTEASSYEQYF. The CDR3 nucleotides read TGCGCCAGCAGGTTGACAGAGGCGAGCTCCTACGAGCAGTACTTC.

The chain uses TRBV4-3 and TRBJ2-5, with 9 positions matching TRBD2. CDR1 and CDR2 (germline): LGHNA, YSLEER. The CDR3 has 15 amino acids. V lost 1 base and J lost 7; bases outside the gene matches: 7. The CDR3 reads CASSQARLAGLTQYF. CDR3 DNA sequence: TGCGCCAGCAGCCAAGCGAGGCTAGCGGGGTTGACCCAGTACTTC.

This chain connects TRBV11-2 to TRBJ1-3; 8 bases line up with TRBD1. Germline lookup yields CDR1 SGHAT and CDR2 FQNNGV. There are 15 residues in the CDR3. The V gene end was trimmed by 2 bases and the J gene end by 4 bases; junction bases not matched to a gene: 4. CDR3 nucleotide sequence: TGTGCCAGCAGCTTAAACAGGGGGACCGGAAACACCATATATTTT. Residues: CASSLNRGTGNTIYF.

The sample holds a few counts of this clone. The chain combines TRBV5-1 with TRBJ2-7; unclear D gene. This CDR3 region has 11 residues. V was cut by 0 bases and J by 11 bases, with 9 bases left in between. In germline, CDR1 is SGHRS, CDR2 YFSETQ. In nucleotides, the CDR3 is TGCGCCAGCAGCTTGGAAAGGTGGAAGTACTTC. It specifies CASSLERWKYF.

In nucleotides, the CDR3 is TGTGCCAGTAGTATGATGGGGACAGGGGGCAATGGCTACACCTTC. Protein: CASSMMGTGGNGYTF. V gene TRBV19 combines with J gene TRBJ1-2, with TRBD1 matching over 12 bases. With V trimmed by 3 bases and J by 6 bases, 5 bases remained unmatched. CDR3 size: 15 residues. CDR1 is LNHDA, CDR2 SQIVND, per germline (reference sequence).

As to this clone: At one of its ends the junction is not consistent with the germline gene, which may arise from a read error. The V and J genes are TRBV6-5 and TRBJ1-1, with D perhaps TRBD1 (6 bases). The CDR3 loop spans 14 amino acids. Germline-derived CDR1 and CDR2 are MNHEY and SVGAGI. CDR3: CASTWAGANAEAFF. CDR3 coding DNA: TGTGCCAGCACCTGGGCAGGGGCGAACGCTGAAGCTTTCTTT.

CDR3 region: CASRPRRGDGYTF. For the CDR3, the DNA is TGTGCCAGCAGGCCTAGGAGGGGGGATGGCTACACCTTC. This chain connects TRBV6-5 to TRBJ1-2, with D maybe TRBD1 (6 bases). Between the trimmed V and J ends, which lost 6 bases and 6 bases, there was a span of 14 bases. This CDR3 has 13 amino acids. Germline values: CDR1 MNHEY, CDR2 SVGAGI.

The chain recombines TRBV3-1 (or the pseudogene TRBV3-2) with TRBJ1-2, with a possible D match to TRBD1 (6 bases). The V end was cut by 4 bases, the J end by 6 bases, with 18 bases between. The CDR3 runs 15 residues. Germline values: CDR1 LGHDT, CDR2 YNNKEL (reference sequence). The CDR3 DNA is TGTGCCAGCAGCCCACCCGACAGGCTGAAGGATGGCTACACCTTC. This gives the protein CASSPPDRLKDGYTF.

The gene calls are TRBV5-1 and TRBJ2-1, with unresolved D. Trimming cost V 4 bases and J 7 bases, with 21 bases left between them. CDR1 SGHRS and CDR2 YFSETQ come from the germline V gene. CDR3 length: 16 amino acids. CDR3 bases: TGCGCCAGCAGCGGGTTCGGTTTGGGTGAGGTAAATGAGCAGTTCTTC. Translation gives CASSGFGLGEVNEQFF.

The chain has TRBV6-2 or TRBV6-3 and TRBJ1-3; D perhaps matches TRBD1 (6 bases). Germline CDR1 and CDR2: MNHEY and SVGEGT. V was cut by 6 bases and J by 4 bases, with 22 bases left in between. This CDR3 region has 17 residues. The CDR3 spells CASSVGSLGGPGNTIYF. In DNA form, the CDR3 reads TGTGCCAGCAGCGTGGGGTCGCTGGGGGGGCCAGGAAACACCATATATTTT.

The chain links TRBV7-9 to TRBJ1-1, with D uncertain. Germline V gene data show CDR1 as SEHNR and CDR2 as FQNEAQ (reference sequence). The CDR3 is made up of 14 amino acids. The V end lost 1 base, the J end lost 4 bases, and 10 bases lay between the germline ends. In DNA form, the CDR3 reads TGTGCCAGCAGCTTAGGGATCTCTGGCACTGAAGCTTTCTTT. This codes for CASSLGISGTEAFF.